The 30 T cell receptor beta chains presented below share a single source sample, sequenced in a study of T-cell memory formation after mild COVID-19. TCRdb redid the calling of the 5' RACE reads with MiXCR, one entry per CDR3 protein. The table records about 260,000 distinct CDR3 sequences, around 15% of them present only once. Material for sequencing was PBMCs or a T cell subset sorted from them (not recorded which). These receptor sequences come from a young man who had mild COVID-19 (a few samples of this study predate the infection). Cell type and time point are not known.

This rearrangement joins TRBV28 to TRBJ2-3, with D perhaps matching TRBD1 or TRBD2 (5 bases each). V was shortened by 5 bases and J by 3 bases, with 15 bases between the two germline ends. The germline V gene has CDR1 MDHEN and CDR2 SYDVKM. The CDR3 contains 15 residues. CDR3 DNA sequence: TGTGCCAGCAGTCCTCGGGCAGGGACGACAGATACGCAGTATTTT. Its translation is CASSPRAGTTDTQYF.

This clonotype occurred a few times. The genes are TRBV6-2 or TRBV6-3 and TRBJ1-6; D gene unclear. The germline V gene encodes CDR1 MNHEY and CDR2 SVGEGT. This CDR3 comprises 13 residues. Trimming cost V 5 bases and J 7 bases, with 9 bases left between them. CDR3 protein: CASSTDGNSPLHF. In nucleotides, the CDR3 is TGTGCCAGCAGTACGGACGGAAATTCACCCCTCCACTTT.

V usage is TRBV6-2 or TRBV6-3 and J usage is TRBJ2-7; a possible D gene is TRBD1 (5 bases). Germline CDR1 is MNHEY and CDR2 is SVGEGT. This CDR3 has 14 amino acids. The V gene lost 10 bases and the J gene lost 4 bases, with 20 bases spanning the gap. The CDR3 sequence is CAITNQGYRYEQYF. CDR3 nucleotides: TGTGCCATCACCAACCAGGGTTATAGGTACGAGCAGTACTTC.

The chain links TRBV7-9 to TRBJ1-1, with unresolved D. The CDR3 contains 12 residues. V lost 8 bases and J lost 1, with 8 bases in between. Germline V gene data show CDR1 as SEHNR and CDR2 as FQNEAQ (reference sequence). CDR3 amino acids: CASGPTNTEAFF. For the CDR3, the DNA is TGTGCCAGCGGACCAACGAACACTGAAGCTTTCTTT.

Only a few counts were recorded for this clonotype. The V call is TRBV3-1, the J call TRBJ1-1; the match to TRBD1 covers 7 bases. CDR3 length equals 14 residues. The germline gives CDR1 LGHDT, CDR2 YNNKEL (reference sequence). V dropped 4 bases and J dropped 6; count of bases not matched to a gene: 8. This chain's CDR3 is CASSRQGGNAEAFF. As DNA, the CDR3 is TGTGCCAGCAGCCGGCAGGGGGGTAACGCTGAAGCTTTCTTT.

This clonotype was seen many times. The chain employs TRBV7-2 and TRBJ2-5; TRBD2 is a possible D gene (6 bases). From germline, CDR1 is SGHTA and CDR2 FQGNSA. V gave up 2 bases and J gave up 5 bases, with 15 bases separating them. The CDR3 totals 15 residues. The CDR3 DNA follows: TGTGCCAGCAGCTTAAATCTCCAGGCGGGGGAGACCCAGTACTTC. It codes for CASSLNLQAGETQYF.

This clonotype was detected a few times. The chain has TRBV7-8 and TRBJ2-5; D is unclear. The V and J ends lost 5 bases and 5 bases respectively, with 15 bases between them. The CDR3 spans 14 residues. CDR1 is SGHVS, CDR2 FQNEAQ, per germline. The CDR3 sequence is CASSRIREVETQYF. The CDR3 DNA reads TGTGCCAGCAGCCGGATAAGAGAGGTGGAGACCCAGTACTTC.

V gene TRBV4-2 combines with J gene TRBJ2-5; D is undetermined. CDR3 length equals 14 residues. The germline CDR1 and CDR2 sequences are LGHNA and YNFKEQ. The germline V and J ends were trimmed by 1 base and 3 bases, with 9 bases remaining between them. The CDR3 here is CASSQGGREETQYF. Here the CDR3 DNA reads TGTGCCAGCAGCCAAGGGGGTAGGGAAGAGACCCAGTACTTC.

The CDR3: CSARDPGQFGEKLFF. The CDR3 coding sequence is TGCAGTGCTAGAGACCCGGGACAGTTTGGCGAAAAACTGTTTTTT. The chain uses TRBV20-1 and TRBJ1-4; 7 bases map to TRBD1. Germline V CDR1 and CDR2: DFQATT, SNEGSKA (reference sequence). The CDR3 spans 15 residues. The trim removed 0 bases at V and 8 bases at J, leaving 9 bases unmatched.

This clonotype was observed a few times. The chain is built from TRBV12-3 or TRBV12-4 and TRBJ2-6; D perhaps matches TRBD1 (6 bases). The CDR3 is made up of 17 amino acids. V gave up 3 bases and J gave up 2 bases, with 14 bases separating them. CDR3 protein: CASSLLAGTTGANVLTF. The CDR3 DNA reads TGTGCCAGCAGTTTGTTGGCAGGGACAACTGGGGCCAACGTCCTGACTTTC.

This clonotype was seen a few times. The chain joins TRBV5-1 to TRBJ2-4; 11 bases line up with TRBD1. CDR3 size: 14 residues. The V gene end was trimmed by 3 bases and the J gene end by 9 bases; junction bases not matched to a gene: 5. CDR1 and CDR2 (germline): SGHRS, YFSETQ. Here the CDR3 reads CASSWGQGVFIQYF. As DNA, the CDR3 is TGCGCCAGCAGCTGGGGACAGGGGGTTTTCATTCAGTACTTC.

J is TRBJ1-2 and V is TRBV6-2 or TRBV6-3; tentatively, D is TRBD1 (6 bases). With 8 bases removed from V and 9 bases from J, the gap between germline ends came to 16 bases. The germline V gene has CDR1 MNHEY and CDR2 SVGEGT. The CDR3 has 12 residues. The CDR3 loop is CASRVTDRSYTF. CDR3 nucleotides: TGTGCCAGCCGAGTGACTGACAGGAGCTACACCTTC.

The gene calls are TRBV20-1 and TRBJ2-6, with D possibly TRBD1 on 5 matching bases. Trimming removed 5 bases at V and 0 bases at J, with 11 bases between. Per the germline V gene, CDR1 is DFQATT and CDR2 is SNEGSKA (reference sequence). This CDR3 has 15 amino acids. CDR3 loop: CSALSRVSGANVLTF. The CDR3 bases are TGCAGTGCTCTCTCCAGGGTCTCTGGGGCCAACGTCCTGACTTTC.

The V call is TRBV6-2 or TRBV6-3, the J call TRBJ1-1; D is unresolved. Germline V gene sequence: CDR1 MNHEY, CDR2 SVGEGT. The CDR3 is 14 residues long. V lost 2 bases, J lost 4 bases, and 11 bases lay in between. CDR3 in amino acids: CASSYGYRGTEAFF. The CDR3 region has the DNA TGTGCCAGCAGTTACGGGTACCGGGGCACTGAAGCTTTCTTT.

V and J are TRBV7-6 and TRBJ2-1, with D possibly being TRBD2 (6 bases). The CDR3 runs to 14 residues. The V gene lost 3 bases and the J gene lost 6 bases, with 12 bases spanning the gap. Germline assignment: CDR1 SGHVS and CDR2 FNYEAQ. Written as DNA, the CDR3 is TGTGCCAGCAGCTTCCGGGGGAGTCTCAATGAGCAGTTCTTC. Translated, it gives CASSFRGSLNEQFF.

V gene TRBV4-1 combines with J gene TRBJ2-2; unclear D gene. Trimming pared 1 base from V and 1 base from J, leaving 10 bases between. In germline, CDR1 is MGHRA, CDR2 YSYEKL. The CDR3 extends over 16 amino acids. In nucleotides, the CDR3 is TGCGCCAGCAGCCAAGGGCCCGCCGAGAACACCGGGGAGCTGTTTTTT. This translates into CASSQGPAENTGELFF.

This rearrangement joins TRBV20-1 to TRBJ1-4, with D possibly TRBD1 on 5 matching bases. CDR3 length: 15 residues. Trimming removed 5 bases at V and 5 bases at J, with 18 bases between. The germline V gene encodes CDR1 DFQATT and CDR2 SNEGSKA (reference sequence). CDR3 nucleotide sequence: TGCAGTGCTTTAGCCTCCGGGACCCCAAATGAAAAACTGTTTTTT. Protein sequence: CSALASGTPNEKLFF.

This clonotype has a handful of counts. The chain is built from TRBV7-3 and TRBJ1-1; D gene ambiguous. Germline V lookup: CDR1 SGHTA, CDR2 FQGTGA. This CDR3 region has 14 residues. V was clipped by 5 bases and J by 3 bases, with 13 bases between them. CDR3: CASSPLGIDTEAFF. In nucleotides, the CDR3 is TGTGCCAGCAGCCCCCTCGGCATAGACACTGAAGCTTTCTTT.

This clonotype was observed a handful of times. This chain's CDR3 is CASSPGAGPYNEQFF. The DNA of the CDR3 is TGTGCCAGCAGCCCCGGGGCGGGTCCCTACAATGAGCAGTTCTTC. The V call is TRBV7-3, the J call TRBJ2-1, with D perhaps assigned TRBD1 or TRBD2 (5 bases each). This CDR3 is 15 amino acids long. Germline V gives CDR1 SGHTA, CDR2 FQGTGA. Trimming removed 5 bases from V and 2 bases from J, with 13 bases in between.

This clonotype came up a few times. The V call is TRBV5-1, the J call TRBJ1-2; D unclear. V shed 0 bases and J shed 8 bases, with 17 bases lying between them. CDR1 and CDR2 (germline): SGHRS, YFSETQ. This CDR3 has 15 amino acids. The CDR3 DNA reads as TGCGCCAGCAGCTTGGGTTCAGGAGGATACGACGGCTACACCTTC. This gives the protein CASSLGSGGYDGYTF.

This clonotype was seen a handful of times. This chain joins TRBV6-5 and TRBJ2-3; 9 positions agree with TRBD2. There are 15 residues in the CDR3. V lost 4 bases to trimming and J lost 1 base; unmatched junction nucleotides: 3. Germline V gene lookup returns CDR1 MNHEY and CDR2 SVGAGI. CDR3 loop: CASSWAGGGTDTQYF. The CDR3 DNA reads as TGTGCCAGCAGTTGGGCGGGGGGGGGCACAGATACGCAGTATTTT.

The chain links TRBV28 to TRBJ2-5; 11 bases agree with TRBD2. V was clipped by 4 bases and J by 5 bases; unmatched bases: 21. The CDR3 sequence is 20 residues long. Germline V gene data show CDR1 as MDHEN and CDR2 as SYDVKM. For the CDR3, the DNA is TGTGCCAGCAGTTCACAACCCTGGGCTAGCGGGGGGACGGCGGAGGAGACCCAGTACTTC. As protein: CASSSQPWASGGTAEETQYF. Combining the CDR3 with reference TRBV28 and TRBJ2-5 gives the whole variable domain DVKVTQSSRYLVKRTGEKVFLECVQDMDHENMFWYRQDPGLGLRLIYFSYDVKMKEKGDIPEGYSVSREKKERFSLILESASTNQTSMYLCASSSQPWASGGTAEETQYFGPGTRLLVL.

The rearrangement uses TRBV4-1 and TRBJ1-5; D is undetermined. Trimming pared 8 bases from V and 0 bases from J, leaving 14 bases between. Germline CDR1 and CDR2: MGHRA and YSYEKL. The CDR3 totals 15 residues. The CDR3 nucleotides read TGCGCCAGCCGCACGGCGGAATATAGCAATCAGCCCCAGCATTTT. It specifies CASRTAEYSNQPQHF.

This clonotype has ten or more counts. V and J are TRBV7-8 and TRBJ2-3, with D uncertain. Trimming pared 3 bases from V and 4 bases from J, leaving 17 bases between. Germline assignment: CDR1 SGHVS and CDR2 FQNEAQ. This CDR3 has 16 amino acids. For the CDR3, the DNA is TGTGCCAGCAGCTTTTACGGACCCGCGCCGTCAGATACGCAGTATTTT. Residues: CASSFYGPAPSDTQYF.

This clonotype came up a few times. The chain employs TRBV29-1 and TRBJ1-1; D may be TRBD1 (6 bases). The CDR3 length is 12 residues. CDR1 is SQVTM, CDR2 ANQGSEA, per germline. Trimming removed 6 bases from V and 0 bases from J, with 8 bases in between. The DNA for the CDR3 is TGCAGCGTCGGGGGGCTGAACACTGAAGCTTTCTTT. This encodes CSVGGLNTEAFF.

This clonotype appeared a few times. This chain links TRBV7-9 with TRBJ2-2, with 11 bases lining up with TRBD2. Losses at the gene ends were 0 bases for V and 5 bases for J; bases not matched to a gene: 5. Germline lookup yields CDR1 SEHNR and CDR2 FQNEAQ (reference sequence). The CDR3 length is 17 residues. This chain's CDR3 is CASSLAGTSGATGELFF. In DNA form, the CDR3 reads TGTGCCAGCAGCTTAGCCGGGACTAGCGGAGCTACCGGGGAGCTGTTTTTT.

This clonotype was found many times. The rearrangement uses TRBV11-1 and TRBJ2-2; D not resolved. CDR1 and CDR2 from the germline V gene are SGHAT and FQDESV (reference sequence). This CDR3 is 14 amino acids long. Between the trimmed V and J ends, which lost 0 bases and 2 bases, there was a span of 4 bases. The CDR3 protein is CASSLALNTGELFF. CDR3 in DNA: TGTGCCAGCAGCTTAGCCCTAAACACCGGGGAGCTGTTTTTT.

The chain carries TRBV5-1 and TRBJ2-3; 8 bases fit TRBD2. V lost 8 bases to trimming and J lost 5 bases; unmatched junction nucleotides: 13. The CDR3 loop spans 15 amino acids. Germline CDR1 and CDR2: SGHRS and YFSETQ. CDR3 in amino acids: CASSLLAGVRDTQYF. In DNA, the CDR3 is TGCGCCAGTTCCCTTCTAGCGGGCGTTAGAGATACGCAGTATTTT. The whole variable domain, filled in from reference TRBV5-1 and TRBJ2-3, reads KAGVTQTPRYLIKTRGQQVTLSCSPISGHRSVSWYQQTPGQGLQFLFEYFSETQRNKGNFPGRFSGRQFSNSRSEMNVSTLELGDSALYLCASSLLAGVRDTQYFGPGTRLTVL.

The chain combines TRBV6-5 with TRBJ1-2; 7 bases are a match to TRBD1. This CDR3 has 13 amino acids. Germline trimming cut 6 bases from V and 7 bases from J; bases unmatched to any gene: 8. Germline loops: CDR1 MNHEY, CDR2 SVGAGI. CDR3 protein: CASRHDREGGYTF. DNA for the CDR3: TGTGCCAGCAGACACGACAGGGAGGGTGGCTACACCTTC.

V and J are TRBV4-2 and TRBJ2-5; TRBD2 agrees at 8 bases. Losses at the gene ends were 1 base for V and 3 bases for J; bases not matched to a gene: 1. The CDR3 spans 14 residues. Germline loops: CDR1 LGHNA, CDR2 YNFKEQ. The chain's CDR3 is CASSQGSGEETQYF. The CDR3 DNA sequence: TGTGCCAGCAGCCAAGGTAGCGGGGAAGAGACCCAGTACTTC.